In its sample, the clone carrying this TCR beta chain was seen a few times. The sample belongs to a study of identical twins. Germline assignment: CDR1 GTSNPN and CDR2 SVGIG (reference sequence). Trimming stripped 1 base from V and 5 bases from J, with 11 bases between. This CDR3 has 14 residues. TCRdb re-called the 5' RACE reads with MiXCR, one entry per CDR3 protein. The sample lists about 730,000 distinct CDR3 sequences, less than 25% occurring once. The same sample was also studied in work on T cells expressing NK-cell markers.

J is TRBJ2-2 and V is TRBV30; tentative D call: TRBD1 (5 bases). This TCR derives from a woman aged 18-29 years in good health. Sequenced: PBMCs. The CDR3 sequence: CAWSGGRSTGELFF. CDR3 nucleotides: TGTGCCTGGAGTGGGGGCAGGAGTACCGGGGAGCTGTTTTTT.